This is a list of T cell receptor beta chains from one sample in a study of cytomegalovirus exposure and HLA in healthy donors. Clones were read by immunoSEQ multiplex PCR, and TCRdb kept only the in-frame ones, dropping some. The sample has roughly 200,000 clones, about three quarters seen once. Material for sequencing was PBMCs. The receptors were sampled from a woman in her 30s in good health and CMV-seronegative. Both conserved end residues are part of each CDR3. D genes are given only for firm matches. Clone size, where shown, is once, few, many, or a class for clones that have expanded.

>TRBD2|TRBV29-1|TRBJ2-1|14|NA
CSGVAGSSYNEQFF
TGCAGCGGAGTAGCGGGTAGCTCCTACAATGAGCAGTTCTTC
>NA|TRBV11-2|TRBJ2-2|13|NA
CASSLAGTGELFF
TGTGCCAGCAGCTTGGCGGGGACCGGGGAGCTGTTTTTT
>NA|TRBV25-1|TRBJ2-5|18|NA
CASSETGPRVAGKETQYF
TGTGCCAGCAGTGAAACGGGGCCGCGGGTGGCGGGGAAAGAGACCCAGTACTTC
>NA|TRBV20-1|TRBJ1-2|11|NA
CSALIINGYTF
TGCAGTGCTTTAATAATTAATGGCTACACCTTC
>NA|TRBV9|TRBJ1-1|15|NA
CASSVDSSRDTEAFF
TGTGCCAGCAGCGTGGACAGTTCGCGGGACACTGAAGCTTTCTTT
>NA|TRBV7-6|TRBJ2-3|17|NA
CASSYQLIRGGQDTQYF
TGTGCCAGCAGCTATCAACTGATTAGGGGAGGTCAGGATACGCAGTATTTT
>NA|TRBV6-1|TRBJ1-1|11|NA
CASSSSIGAFF
TGTGCCAGCAGCTCATCAATCGGGGCTTTCTTT
>TRBD1|TRBV19|TRBJ1-2|13|NA
CASSSRDSYGYTF
TGTGCCAGTAGTTCCCGGGACAGCTATGGCTACACCTTC
>TRBD1|TRBV19|TRBJ2-1|14|NA
CASKTGQGMNEQFF
TGTGCCAGTAAGACGGGACAGGGGATGAATGAGCAGTTCTTC
>NA|TRBV28|TRBJ2-7|13|NA
CASSLSPGYEQYF
TGTGCCAGCAGTTTGAGCCCGGGATACGAGCAGTACTTC
>NA|TRBV18|TRBJ1-3|15|NA
CASSPGHGVTNTIYF
TGTGCCAGCTCACCCGGACATGGAGTAACAAACACCATATATTTT
>TRBD1|TRBV30|TRBJ1-4|16|once
CAWVTGSGLANEKLFF
TGTGCCTGGGTGACAGGGTCAGGTCTCGCTAATGAAAAACTGTTTTTT
>NA|TRBV5-1|TRBJ1-2|15|NA
CASSFTGPLRYGYTF
TGCGCCAGCAGCTTCACAGGACCCCTTCGCTATGGCTACACCTTC
>TRBD2|TRBV5-1|TRBJ2-5|15|NA
CASSQLAGERKTQYF
TGCGCCAGCAGCCAACTAGCGGGAGAAAGGAAGACCCAGTACTTC
>NA|TRBV6-1|TRBJ1-4|11|many
CASRRSEKLFF
TGTGCCAGCAGGAGGAGTGAAAAACTGTTTTTT
>NA|TRBV28|TRBJ1-4|14|few
CASSWGEAGEKLFF
TGTGCCAGCAGTTGGGGCGAGGCAGGGGAAAAACTGTTTTTT
>NA|TRBV5-4|TRBJ1-2|12|NA
CASSLALEGYTF
TGTGCCAGCAGCTTGGCTCTGGAGGGCTACACCTTC
>TRBD1|TRBV6-5|TRBJ1-2|13|NA
CASTRTGFYGYTF
TGTGCCAGCACCCGGACAGGGTTCTATGGCTACACCTTC
>NA|TRBV7-9|TRBJ1-1|11|NA
CASRREGRAFF
TGTGCCAGCAGACGTGAGGGTAGGGCTTTCTTT
>NA|TRBV6-1|TRBJ2-7|13|NA
CASSAPGLYEQYF
TGTGCCAGCAGCGCCCCAGGGCTCTACGAGCAGTACTTC
>NA|TRBV7-2|TRBJ1-3|14|NA
CASRQDNSGNTIYF
TGTGCCAGCAGACAGGATAACTCTGGAAACACCATATATTTT
>TRBD1|TRBV14|TRBJ2-7|16|NA
CASSHATGGSLLKQYF
TGTGCCAGCAGCCACGCGACAGGGGGGTCCCTGTTGAAGCAGTACTTC
>TRBD2|TRBV7-2|TRBJ2-5|18|NA
CASSWTSGGTGFSETQYF
TGTGCCAGCAGCTGGACTAGCGGGGGGACCGGGTTCTCAGAGACCCAGTACTTC